These 17 T cell receptor beta chains were all obtained from the same sample, sequenced in a study of CD4+ T cells in melanoma. TCRdb's table, derived via immunoSEQ multiplex PCR, lists solely in-frame clones and lacks some. This table holds about 15,000 clones, roughly 60% found once. The sequenced material came from cells from a culture (not recorded whether cultured in vitro). Receptors originate from a human donor with melanoma.

The chain combines TRBV2 with TRBJ2-7, with 12 bases that match TRBD2. Germline values: CDR1 SNHLY, CDR2 FYNNEI. This CDR3 region has 14 residues. Trimming at V came to 7 bases and at J to 12 bases, leaving 13 bases not matched to a gene. The CDR3 is CASTPGLAGSGGYF. As DNA, the CDR3 is TGTGCCAGCACCCCGGGACTAGCGGGCTCCGGGGGGTACTTC.

This clone appeared a few times. V and J are TRBV5-1 and TRBJ2-1; 9 nucleotides line up with TRBD2. V was pared by 2 bases and J by 7 bases, with 7 bases of the junction left unmatched. The CDR3 loop spans 15 amino acids. Germline lookup yields CDR1 SGHRS and CDR2 YFSETQ. The CDR3 DNA follows: TGCGCCAGCAGCTTAACCGGGGCGGGGGGGAATGAGCAGTTCTTC. Translated: CASSLTGAGGNEQFF.

The chain has TRBV15 and TRBJ2-3, with D perhaps TRBD1 (6 bases). Trimming took off 1 base at V and 1 base at J, with 15 bases between the two ends. Germline V gene lookup returns CDR1 LNHNV and CDR2 YYDKDF (reference sequence). There are 17 residues in the CDR3. DNA for the CDR3: TGTGCCACCAGCAGAGGGCCACAGGGTTTCGGCACAGATACGCAGTATTTT. It specifies CATSRGPQGFGTDTQYF.

This clone has a single count. The chain combines TRBV10-3 with TRBJ2-1; D tentatively reads TRBD1 or TRBD2 (6 bases each). Germline CDR1 is ENHRY and CDR2 is SYGVKD. V was cut by 10 bases and J by 6 bases, with 13 bases left in between. The CDR3 extends over 12 amino acids. The CDR3 region is CATGVGGNEQFF. The DNA for the CDR3 is TGTGCCACGGGGGTAGGGGGCAATGAGCAGTTCTTC.

This clone was observed a few times. CDR3 in amino acids: CASQIGEKLFF. CDR3 nucleotides: TGTGCCAGCCAGATAGGTGAAAAACTGTTTTTT. The V and J genes are TRBV19 and TRBJ1-4; D ambiguous. The CDR3 extends over 11 amino acids. The V end was cut by 9 bases, the J end by 7 bases, with 9 bases between. In germline, CDR1 is LNHDA, CDR2 SQIVND (reference sequence).

The chain uses TRBV30 and TRBJ1-2; 9 nucleotides agree with TRBD1. Trimming cost V 4 bases and J 1 base; bases outside gene matches: 16. This CDR3 is 18 amino acids long. Germline V gives CDR1 GTSNPN, CDR2 SVGIG (reference sequence). The CDR3: CAWTSRAVQGANNYGYTF. CDR3 nucleotides: TGTGCCTGGACATCACGAGCTGTACAGGGGGCTAATAACTATGGCTACACCTTC.

This chain links TRBV13 with TRBJ2-2; D is ambiguous. CDR1 PRHDT and CDR2 FYEKMQ come from the germline V gene (reference sequence). This CDR3 region has 17 residues. V lost 5 bases and J lost 6, with 22 bases in between. The CDR3 DNA follows: TGTGCCAGCAGCGCCAGCCACCTCAGGTTTGCCGCCGGGGAGCTGTTTTTT. This gives the protein CASSASHLRFAAGELFF. The full variable domain, its missing parts supplied by reference TRBV13 and TRBJ2-2, is AAGVIQSPRHLIKEKRETATLKCYPIPRHDTVYWYQQGPGQDPQFLISFYEKMQSDKGSIPDRFSAQQFSDYHSELNMSSLELGDSALYFCASSASHLRFAAGELFFGEGSRLTVL.

V usage is TRBV12-5 and J usage is TRBJ2-3; TRBD1 might be the D (5 bases). V lost 0 bases, J lost 3 bases, and 13 bases lay in between. CDR3 length: 16 residues. Germline CDR1 is LGHNT and CDR2 is FRNRAP. DNA for the CDR3: TGTGCTAGTGGTTTGGTACTAAGGGGAAATACAGATACGCAGTATTTT. It yields the protein CASGLVLRGNTDTQYF.

This clone was counted a few times. The chain employs TRBV19 and TRBJ2-2; no firm D call. Trimming removed 5 bases at V and 8 bases at J, with 9 bases between. The CDR3 covers 12 residues. The germline CDR1 and CDR2 sequences are LNHDA and SQIVND (reference sequence). The CDR3, as DNA: TGTGCCAGTAGTCCCGAAGGGGGGGAGCTGTTTTTT. Its translation is CASSPEGGELFF.

A note on this clone: Germline is not matched at one junction end, which may reflect a read error. The chain links TRBV4-1 to TRBJ2-2; 7 bases line up with TRBD2. The germline V gene has CDR1 MGHRA and CDR2 YSYEKL. This CDR3 spans 16 amino acids. The CDR3 DNA sequence: TGCGCCAGCAGCCAAGTACTAGCGAAGAACATCGGGGAGCTGTTTTTT. It is translated as CASSQVLAKNIGELFF.

The rearrangement joins TRBV29-1 to TRBJ2-1; D might be TRBD2 (6 bases). The CDR3 loop spans 12 amino acids. Trimming shortened V by 7 bases and J by 6 bases, and 13 bases separated the two germline ends. Germline loops: CDR1 SQVTM, CDR2 ANQGSEA. The CDR3, as DNA: TGCAGCGCCCCGGGAGCTTCCAATGAGCAGTTCTTC. Encoded protein: CSAPGASNEQFF.

The chain combines TRBV5-8 with TRBJ1-5; D not certain. Germline-derived CDR1 and CDR2 are SGHTS and YDEGEE. This CDR3 is 15 amino acids long. Trimming removed 1 base at V and 3 bases at J, with 11 bases between. In DNA form, the CDR3 reads TGTGCCAGCAGCTTGAAGGATGCGCCCAATCAGCCCCAGCATTTT. Protein product: CASSLKDAPNQPQHF.

The chain joins TRBV15 to TRBJ2-7; 9 bases are a match to TRBD2. J lost 0 bases, V lost 2 bases, and 8 bases had no gene match. This CDR3 has 17 amino acids. Germline V gene sequence: CDR1 LNHNV, CDR2 YYDKDF (reference sequence). The CDR3 protein is CATSRPGGAGGSYEQYF. CDR3 coding DNA: TGTGCCACCAGCAGACCCGGGGGAGCGGGGGGCTCCTACGAGCAGTACTTC.

The gene calls are TRBV5-1 and TRBJ2-3, with 8 positions matching TRBD2. From germline, CDR1 is SGHRS and CDR2 YFSETQ. The CDR3 is 15 amino acids. V lost 4 bases and J lost 2; bases outside the gene matches: 6. The DNA for the CDR3 is TGCGCCAGCAGCCTGACGGGGGGGACCACAGATACGCAGTATTTT. This sequence encodes CASSLTGGTTDTQYF.

This clone was found a few times. The chain carries TRBV18 and TRBJ1-3; the D gene is possibly TRBD1 (5 bases). This CDR3 region has 14 residues. V gave up 1 base and J gave up 2 bases, with 6 bases separating them. The germline V gene has CDR1 KGHSH and CDR2 LQKENI. CDR3 sequence (DNA): TGTGCCAGCTCACCACAAGGGGCTGGAAACACCATATATTTT. It specifies CASSPQGAGNTIYF. Filled out from reference TRBV18 and TRBJ1-3, the complete variable domain reads NAGVMQNPRHLVRRRGQEARLRCSPMKGHSHVYWYRQLPEEGLKFMVYLQKENIIDESGMPKERFSAEFPKEGPSILRIQQVVRGDSAAYFCASSPQGAGNTIYFGEGSWLTVV.

This CDR3 reads CASSFSSRPEALHF. Written as DNA, the CDR3 is TGTGCCAGCAGTTTCTCATCCAGGCCTGAGGCCCTCCACTTT. V usage is TRBV28 and J usage is TRBJ1-6, with unresolved D. The germline V and J ends were trimmed by 3 bases and 14 bases, with 17 bases remaining between them. The germline CDR1 and CDR2 sequences are MDHEN and SYDVKM. The CDR3 consists of 14 residues.

There are a few counts of this clone. Other DNA sequences of this sample code for an identical CDR3. CDR3 residues: CASSLGDRAGGYTF. The CDR3 region has the DNA TGCGCCAGCAGCTTGGGTGACAGGGCAGGCGGCTACACCTTC. The chain joins TRBV5-1 to TRBJ1-2; 7 bases align to TRBD1. Per germline, CDR1 SGHRS and CDR2 YFSETQ. V trimming: 0 bases; J trimming: 8 bases; junction bases outside the gene matches: 7. There are 14 residues in the CDR3.